Listed below are T cell receptor beta chains from one sample, sequenced in a study of blood T cell repertoires in COVID-19. Clones were read by immunoSEQ multiplex PCR, and TCRdb kept only the in-frame ones, dropping some. The sample yields 130,000 or so clones, around 80% seen once. The sequenced material came from peripheral blood. All receptors come from a man in his fifties with acute or convalescent COVID-19. Both conserved end residues are part of each CDR3. A D gene is named only where the DNA matches it firmly. A row's size may be missing; if present it is once, few, many or a size class.

v_call: TRBV30; d_call: -; clone_size: few; j_call: TRBJ1-1; cdr3_aa: CAWARGTEAFF; cdr3_nt: TGTGCCTGGGCGAGGGGGACTGAAGCTTTCTTT
v_call: TRBV11-2; d_call: -; clone_size: -; j_call: TRBJ1-3; cdr3_aa: CASSLGLSGNTIYF; cdr3_nt: TGTGCCAGCAGCTTGGGACTTTCGGGAAACACCATATATTTT
v_call: TRBV2; d_call: -; clone_size: -; j_call: TRBJ1-4; cdr3_aa: CASKQGQLDEKLFF; cdr3_nt: TGTGCCAGCAAGCAAGGACAGTTAGATGAAAAACTGTTTTTT
v_call: TRBV11-2; d_call: -; clone_size: -; j_call: TRBJ1-4; cdr3_aa: CASSLVSEKLFF; cdr3_nt: TGTGCCAGCAGCTTAGTTAGTGAAAAACTGTTTTTT
v_call: TRBV6-6; d_call: -; clone_size: few; j_call: TRBJ1-5; cdr3_aa: CASSSQGPGQPQHF; cdr3_nt: TGTGCCAGCAGTTCTCAGGGTCCCGGACAGCCCCAGCATTTT
v_call: TRBV5-5; d_call: -; clone_size: -; j_call: TRBJ2-3; cdr3_aa: CASRLGSGTDTQYF; cdr3_nt: TGTGCCAGCAGACTAGGGTCTGGGACAGATACGCAGTATTTT
v_call: TRBV19; d_call: TRBD1; clone_size: -; j_call: TRBJ1-2; cdr3_aa: CASSSPRDRENNYGYTF; cdr3_nt: TGTGCCAGTAGTAGCCCACGGGACAGGGAGAATAACTATGGCTACACCTTC
v_call: TRBV5-1; d_call: -; clone_size: -; j_call: TRBJ1-2; cdr3_aa: CASSLEGSGGYTF; cdr3_nt: TGCGCCAGCAGCTTGGAGGGGTCAGGCGGCTACACCTTC
v_call: TRBV5-4; d_call: -; clone_size: -; j_call: TRBJ1-4; cdr3_aa: CASSSWTENEKLFF; cdr3_nt: TGTGCCAGCAGCTCTTGGACAGAGAATGAAAAACTGTTTTTT
v_call: TRBV19; d_call: -; clone_size: -; j_call: TRBJ2-2; cdr3_aa: CASSKFRVPNTGELFF; cdr3_nt: TGTGCCAGTTCGAAGTTCCGCGTCCCGAACACCGGGGAGCTGTTTTTT
v_call: TRBV11-2; d_call: -; clone_size: few; j_call: TRBJ1-2; cdr3_aa: CASSRPYREGYTF; cdr3_nt: TGTGCCAGCAGCCGACCTTACAGAGAAGGCTACACCTTC
v_call: TRBV9; d_call: -; clone_size: few; j_call: TRBJ1-4; cdr3_aa: CASSVGGSAANEKLFF; cdr3_nt: TGTGCCAGCAGCGTAGGAGGCAGCGCGGCTAATGAAAAACTGTTTTTT
v_call: TRBV7-2; d_call: TRBD2; clone_size: -; j_call: TRBJ2-7; cdr3_aa: CASSVTSGGSYEQYF; cdr3_nt: TGTGCCAGCAGCGTGACTAGCGGGGGGTCCTACGAGCAGTACTTC
v_call: TRBV19; d_call: TRBD2; clone_size: -; j_call: TRBJ2-1; cdr3_aa: CASSIGLAGLARNEQFF; cdr3_nt: TGTGCCAGTAGTATAGGGCTGGCCGGACTAGCGAGAAATGAGCAGTTCTTC
v_call: TRBV4-2; d_call: -; clone_size: -; j_call: TRBJ1-1; cdr3_aa: CASSQDRGYPKNTEAFF; cdr3_nt: TGTGCCAGCAGCCAAGATCGGGGGTACCCTAAGAACACTGAAGCTTTCTTT
v_call: TRBV11-2; d_call: -; clone_size: once; j_call: TRBJ1-3; cdr3_aa: CASSTGDLGNTIYF; cdr3_nt: TGTGCCAGCAGCACGGGGGACCTTGGAAACACCATATATTTT
v_call: TRBV12-3/TRBV12-4; d_call: TRBD1; clone_size: -; j_call: TRBJ1-1; cdr3_aa: CASRTGKEAFF; cdr3_nt: TGTGCCAGCAGGACAGGGAAAGAAGCTTTCTTT
v_call: TRBV5-4; d_call: TRBD2; clone_size: -; j_call: TRBJ2-5; cdr3_aa: CASSTLAGGQETQYF; cdr3_nt: TGTGCCAGCAGCACACTAGCGGGGGGCCAAGAGACCCAGTACTTC
v_call: TRBV18; d_call: -; clone_size: -; j_call: TRBJ1-6; cdr3_aa: CASSPEAENSPLHF; cdr3_nt: TGTGCCAGCTCACCAGAGGCAGAAAATTCACCCCTCCACTTT
v_call: TRBV3-1/TRBV3-2; d_call: TRBD2; clone_size: -; j_call: TRBJ2-4; cdr3_aa: CASSRGTSGGGQNIQYF; cdr3_nt: TGTGCCAGCAGCCGCGGGACTAGCGGGGGAGGCCAAAACATTCAGTACTTC
v_call: TRBV19; d_call: TRBD2; clone_size: -; j_call: TRBJ2-3; cdr3_aa: CASGGARTDTQYF; cdr3_nt: TGTGCCAGCGGGGGGGCTCGGACAGATACGCAGTATTTT
v_call: TRBV2; d_call: -; clone_size: -; j_call: TRBJ1-1; cdr3_aa: CASSRERNTEAFF; cdr3_nt: TGTGCCAGCAGTCGGGAGAGGAACACTGAAGCTTTCTTT
v_call: TRBV4-2; d_call: TRBD1; clone_size: -; j_call: TRBJ2-7; cdr3_aa: CASSQVGQGMYEQYF; cdr3_nt: TGTGCCAGCAGCCAAGTGGGACAGGGTATGTACGAGCAGTACTTC
v_call: TRBV27; d_call: -; clone_size: -; j_call: TRBJ1-6; cdr3_aa: CASSLDWRSSYNSPLHF; cdr3_nt: TGTGCCAGCAGCCTAGATTGGCGTAGCTCCTATAATTCACCCCTCCACTTT
v_call: TRBV5-4; d_call: TRBD1; clone_size: -; j_call: TRBJ2-1; cdr3_aa: CASSRSGTGAQNEQFF; cdr3_nt: TGTGCCAGCAGCCGATCGGGGACAGGGGCCCAGAATGAGCAGTTCTTC
v_call: TRBV6-5; d_call: -; clone_size: -; j_call: TRBJ1-1; cdr3_aa: CASSYDRNTEAFF; cdr3_nt: TGTGCCAGCAGTTACGACAGGAACACTGAAGCTTTCTTT
v_call: TRBV5-1; d_call: -; clone_size: -; j_call: TRBJ2-3; cdr3_aa: CASSLEAGFQDTQYF; cdr3_nt: TGCGCCAGCAGCTTGGAGGCGGGGTTCCAAGATACGCAGTATTTT
v_call: TRBV7-2; d_call: TRBD1; clone_size: -; j_call: TRBJ1-1; cdr3_aa: CASSLKGQDTEAFF; cdr3_nt: TGTGCCAGCAGCTTAAAGGGACAGGACACTGAAGCTTTCTTT
v_call: TRBV19; d_call: TRBD1; clone_size: -; j_call: TRBJ1-6; cdr3_aa: CASSEQGVYNSPLHF; cdr3_nt: TGTGCCAGTAGTGAACAGGGGGTCTATAATTCACCCCTCCACTTT
v_call: TRBV7-2; d_call: -; clone_size: -; j_call: TRBJ1-6; cdr3_aa: CASSLGVGLPNSPLHF; cdr3_nt: TGTGCCAGCAGCTTAGGGGTGGGGCTGCCGAATTCACCCCTCCACTTT
v_call: TRBV13; d_call: -; clone_size: -; j_call: TRBJ1-6; cdr3_aa: CASSLGVGVNSPLHF; cdr3_nt: TGTGCCAGCAGCTTAGGGGTCGGGGTTAATTCACCCCTCCACTTT
v_call: TRBV6-5; d_call: -; clone_size: -; j_call: TRBJ1-4; cdr3_aa: CASSLGQSNEKLFF; cdr3_nt: TGTGCCAGCAGTTTAGGACAGAGTAATGAAAAACTGTTTTTT
v_call: TRBV11-3; d_call: TRBD1; clone_size: -; j_call: TRBJ2-5; cdr3_aa: CASSLPTGVSETQYF; cdr3_nt: TGTGCCAGCAGCTTACCGACAGGGGTCTCGGAGACCCAGTACTTC
v_call: TRBV6-5; d_call: TRBD1; clone_size: -; j_call: TRBJ1-1; cdr3_aa: CAIGVAGGYTEAFF; cdr3_nt: TGTGCCATAGGGGTGGCAGGGGGGTACACTGAAGCTTTCTTT
v_call: TRBV7-2; d_call: -; clone_size: -; j_call: TRBJ1-1; cdr3_aa: CASSADRNTEAFF; cdr3_nt: TGTGCCAGCAGCGCAGACAGGAACACTGAAGCTTTCTTT
v_call: TRBV3-1/TRBV3-2; d_call: TRBD2; clone_size: -; j_call: TRBJ2-5; cdr3_aa: CASDRGGEETQYF; cdr3_nt: TGTGCCAGCGACCGGGGGGGCGAAGAGACCCAGTACTTC
v_call: TRBV9; d_call: -; clone_size: few; j_call: TRBJ1-3; cdr3_aa: CASSSLGEGSGNTIYF; cdr3_nt: TGTGCCAGCAGCTCCCTAGGGGAGGGGTCTGGAAACACCATATATTTT
v_call: TRBV30; d_call: -; clone_size: -; j_call: TRBJ1-2; cdr3_aa: CAWSVRDSDGYTF; cdr3_nt: TGTGCCTGGAGTGTACGTGACTCTGATGGCTACACCTTC
v_call: TRBV3-1/TRBV3-2; d_call: TRBD1; clone_size: -; j_call: TRBJ2-7; cdr3_aa: CASSPRQGAYEQYF; cdr3_nt: TGTGCCAGCAGCCCCAGACAGGGGGCCTACGAGCAGTACTTC
v_call: TRBV5-1; d_call: TRBD1; clone_size: few; j_call: TRBJ1-2; cdr3_aa: CASSLEFPQGLGDGYTF; cdr3_nt: TGCGCCAGCAGCTTGGAGTTCCCACAGGGGCTGGGCGATGGCTACACCTTC
v_call: TRBV19; d_call: -; clone_size: -; j_call: TRBJ1-1; cdr3_aa: CASSSPGHRTEAFF; cdr3_nt: TGTGCCAGTAGTTCGCCGGGACATCGCACTGAAGCTTTCTTT
v_call: TRBV19; d_call: -; clone_size: -; j_call: TRBJ1-2; cdr3_aa: CASSIGKAGGSYTF; cdr3_nt: TGTGCCAGTAGTATTGGCAAGGCCGGGGGGAGCTACACCTTC
v_call: TRBV21-1; d_call: -; clone_size: -; j_call: TRBJ2-5; cdr3_aa: CASSNLGTGQETQYF; cdr3_nt: TGTGCCAGCAGCAACCTAGGGACAGGCCAAGAGACCCAGTACTTC
v_call: TRBV7-2; d_call: TRBD1; clone_size: -; j_call: TRBJ2-2; cdr3_aa: CASSPVGGAGTGELFF; cdr3_nt: TGTGCCAGCAGCCCAGTAGGGGGCGCCGGCACCGGGGAGCTGTTTTTT
v_call: TRBV2; d_call: TRBD2; clone_size: -; j_call: TRBJ2-5; cdr3_aa: CASSDRGTSAETQYF; cdr3_nt: TGTGCCAGCAGTGATCGTGGGACTAGCGCAGAGACCCAGTACTTC
v_call: TRBV9; d_call: -; clone_size: -; j_call: TRBJ1-2; cdr3_aa: CASSTTGNYGYTF; cdr3_nt: TGTGCCAGCAGCACGACGGGGAACTATGGCTACACCTTC
v_call: TRBV7-9; d_call: -; clone_size: -; j_call: TRBJ1-5; cdr3_aa: CASSFDPQGSGNQPQHF; cdr3_nt: TGTGCCAGCAGCTTCGACCCGCAGGGTAGTGGCAATCAGCCCCAGCATTTT
v_call: TRBV18; d_call: TRBD2; clone_size: -; j_call: TRBJ2-3; cdr3_aa: CASSPRGESQYF; cdr3_nt: TGTGCCAGCTCACCGCGGGGGGAATCGCAGTATTTT
v_call: TRBV29-1; d_call: -; clone_size: -; j_call: TRBJ1-2; cdr3_aa: CSVATDTNYGYTF; cdr3_nt: TGCAGCGTTGCGACAGATACTAACTATGGCTACACCTTC
v_call: TRBV3-1/TRBV3-2; d_call: TRBD2; clone_size: -; j_call: TRBJ2-5; cdr3_aa: CASSLGGGGAQYF; cdr3_nt: TGTGCCAGCAGCCTAGGTGGCGGGGGGGCCCAGTACTTC
v_call: TRBV9; d_call: -; clone_size: -; j_call: TRBJ2-3; cdr3_aa: CASSVFERRDTQYF; cdr3_nt: TGTGCCAGCAGCGTATTTGAGCGAAGGGATACGCAGTATTTT
v_call: TRBV10-3; d_call: -; clone_size: once; j_call: TRBJ1-4; cdr3_aa: CAISERRDEKLFF; cdr3_nt: TGTGCCATCAGTGAGAGGCGGGATGAAAAACTGTTTTTT
v_call: TRBV11-2; d_call: -; clone_size: -; j_call: TRBJ2-1; cdr3_aa: CASSPLGAGWNEQFF; cdr3_nt: TGTGCCAGCAGCCCCCTGGGGGCAGGTTGGAATGAGCAGTTCTTC
v_call: TRBV5-8; d_call: -; clone_size: -; j_call: TRBJ2-1; cdr3_aa: CASSSSLRVGEQFF; cdr3_nt: TGTGCCAGCAGCTCGAGCCTGAGGGTCGGTGAGCAGTTCTTC